One and the same sample provided the 26 T cell receptor beta chains below, sequenced in a study of T-cell memory formation after mild COVID-19. One entry per CDR3 protein results from TCRdb running MiXCR on the 5' RACE reads. The data hold approximately 240,000 distinct CDR3 sequences, with roughly 15% observed a single time. Input material: PBMCs or a T cell subset sorted from them (not recorded which). These receptors were obtained from a man aged 18 to 35 who had mild COVID-19 (a few samples of this study predate the infection). Cell type and time point are not known.

This clonotype was counted between two and nine times. The rearrangement joins TRBV7-9 to TRBJ2-3; D is perhaps TRBD1 (5 bases). The V end was cut by 4 bases, the J end by 6 bases, with 23 bases between. This CDR3 has 17 amino acids. Per germline, CDR1 SEHNR and CDR2 FQNEAQ (reference sequence). Written as DNA, the CDR3 is TGTGCCAGCAGCTACCCTTGGCCAAGGGGTGATCGGGATACGCAGTATTTT. Translation gives CASSYPWPRGDRDTQYF.

This rearrangement joins TRBV20-1 to TRBJ1-5, with D perhaps TRBD1 (5 bases). Trimming removed 1 base at V and 5 bases at J, with 18 bases between. Germline-derived CDR1 and CDR2 are DFQATT and SNEGSKA (reference sequence). The CDR3 loop spans 16 amino acids. The CDR3 spells CSARVPRGLEDQPQHF. As DNA, the CDR3 is TGCAGTGCTAGAGTTCCACGGGGCCTTGAGGATCAGCCCCAGCATTTT.

Many counts were recorded for this clonotype. The genes are TRBV24-1 and TRBJ2-5; 8 nucleotides agree with TRBD2. The germline V gene encodes CDR1 KGHDR and CDR2 SFDVKD. The CDR3 contains 15 residues. With 2 bases clipped from V and 5 bases from J, the junction kept 6 bases outside the gene matches. CDR3 bases: TGTGCCACCAGTGATTCCGCGGGCGGGGGGGAGACCCAGTACTTC. Protein product: CATSDSAGGGETQYF.

This clonotype was found a few times. The rearrangement links TRBV29-1 to TRBJ2-1; the D gene is possibly TRBD2 (6 bases). The CDR3 is 12 residues long. Germline V lookup: CDR1 SQVTM, CDR2 ANQGSEA. Deletions cut 8 bases from V and 14 bases from J, with 22 bases between. This CDR3 is CSPCAEGPREFF. The CDR3 nucleotides are TGCAGCCCTTGTGCGGAGGGGCCCCGGGAGTTCTTC.

This clonotype was seen a few times. The CDR3 region has the DNA TGTGCCAGCAGCTTAGGGGGCGGGGTTGTCTATGAGCAGTTCTTC. It codes for CASSLGGGVVYEQFF. V and J are TRBV7-2 and TRBJ2-1; a possible D gene is TRBD2 (6 bases). Trimming took 1 base from V and 8 from J, leaving 15 bases between them. Germline assignment: CDR1 SGHTA and CDR2 FQGNSA. This CDR3 is built from 15 residues. The variable domain in full, with the rest retrieved from reference TRBV7-2 and TRBJ2-1, is GAGVSQSPSNKVTEKGKDVELRCDPISGHTALYWYRQSLGQGLEFLIYFQGNSAPDKSGLPSDRFSAERTGGSVSTLTIQRTQQEDSAVYLCASSLGGGVVYEQFFGPGTRLTVL.

The chain has TRBV11-2 and TRBJ2-2; a weak D match, TRBD1 (5 bases). V was pared by 7 bases and J by 3 bases, with 18 bases between. The CDR3 has 16 residues. Germline V gives CDR1 SGHAT, CDR2 FQNNGV. CDR3 sequence: CASTTLGRAHTGELFF. Written as DNA, the CDR3 is TGTGCCAGCACCACCCTCGGCAGGGCCCACACCGGGGAGCTGTTTTTT. The variable domain in full, with the rest retrieved from reference TRBV11-2 and TRBJ2-2, is EAGVAQSPRYKIIEKRQSVAFWCNPISGHATLYWYQQILGQGPKLLIQFQNNGVVDDSQLPKDRFSAERLKGVDSTLKIQPAKLEDSAVYLCASTTLGRAHTGELFFGEGSRLTVL.

This clonotype was observed a few times. CDR3 amino acids: CASFPIGSSYEQYV. In nucleotides, the CDR3 is TGTGCCAGCTTCCCGATAGGTAGCTCCTACGAGCAGTACGTC. This chain links TRBV6-5 with TRBJ2-7; D call uncertain. Germline CDR1 and CDR2: MNHEY and SVGAGI. CDR3 size: 14 residues. V lost 8 bases and J lost 0, with 14 bases in between.

This chain links TRBV29-1 with TRBJ2-2, with 8 bases aligning to TRBD1. J lost 9 bases, V lost 4 bases, and 10 bases had no gene match. The germline gives CDR1 SQVTM, CDR2 ANQGSEA. This CDR3 is 14 amino acids long. In nucleotides, the CDR3 is TGCAGCGTTGGTTCAGGGGGCCATCTCCGGGAGCTGTTTTTT. This codes for CSVGSGGHLRELFF.

This clonotype has more than one count but fewer than ten. The chain is built from TRBV7-2 and TRBJ1-5; 7 nucleotides line up with TRBD1. Germline values: CDR1 SGHTA, CDR2 FQGNSA. The CDR3 runs to 15 residues. V trimming: 5 bases; J trimming: 5 bases; junction bases outside the gene matches: 9. CDR3 residues: CASSRSDRVYQPQHF. The DNA of the CDR3 is TGTGCCAGCAGCCGGAGCGACAGGGTTTATCAGCCCCAGCATTTT.

Ten or more counts support this clonotype. The chain links TRBV12-3 or TRBV12-4 to TRBJ1-1; no clear D gene. The germline V and J ends were trimmed by 8 bases and 1 base, with 8 bases remaining between them. The length of the CDR3 is 12 residues. For the CDR3, the DNA is TGTGCCAGCGGCCGGGGGAACACTGAAGCTTTCTTT. It encodes CASGRGNTEAFF.

In this sample, this clonotype turned up a few times. Here the CDR3 DNA reads TGTGCCAGCAGCTTGGGCGGTCAGAACACCGGGGAGCTGTTTTTT. Its translation: CASSLGGQNTGELFF. J is TRBJ2-2 and V is TRBV5-5, with D hard to call. The V and J ends lost 0 bases and 1 base respectively, with 7 bases between them. The CDR3 covers 15 residues. Germline loops: CDR1 SGHKS, CDR2 YYEKEE (reference sequence).

This clonotype has just a few counts. The CDR3 coding sequence is TGTGCCAGCTCACCCCAGGGGTATGAGCAGTTCTTC. It codes for CASSPQGYEQFF. The gene calls are TRBV18 and TRBJ2-1, with TRBD1 as a possible D gene (6 bases). The CDR3 consists of 12 residues. V lost 3 bases and J lost 8, with 8 bases in between. Germline V gives CDR1 KGHSH, CDR2 LQKENI.

This clonotype was detected only a few times. The CDR3 DNA reads TGCAGCGTTGCTGGCGGGGGGGCCCCAGATACGCAGTATTTT. Translated, it gives CSVAGGGAPDTQYF. The genes are TRBV29-1 and TRBJ2-3, with 9 positions matching TRBD2. V was clipped by 4 bases and J by 4 bases; unmatched bases: 6. Germline CDR1 reads SQVTM; CDR2 reads ANQGSEA. The CDR3 runs to 14 residues.

The chain carries TRBV4-3 and TRBJ2-3, with D possibly being TRBD2 (7 bases). Per germline, CDR1 LGHNA and CDR2 YSLEER. This CDR3 comprises 16 residues. The V end was cut by 1 base, the J end by 0 bases, with 11 bases between. CDR3 loop: CASSQVGGASTDTQYF. The CDR3 bases are TGCGCCAGCAGCCAAGTGGGGGGGGCTAGCACAGATACGCAGTATTTT.

This clonotype was detected a few times. The chain uses TRBV11-2 and TRBJ2-1, with D maybe TRBD2 (5 bases). The ends were cut back, 1 base at V and 15 bases at J, with 16 bases in the middle. The CDR3 is 13 residues long. Germline-derived CDR1 and CDR2 are SGHAT and FQNNGV. This chain's CDR3 is CASSLGGPQRGFF. The CDR3 nucleotides are TGTGCCAGCAGCTTAGGAGGGCCCCAGCGAGGGTTCTTC.

The rearrangement links TRBV3-1 to TRBJ1-4; unclear D gene. Germline V lookup: CDR1 LGHDT, CDR2 YNNKEL (reference sequence). Trimming stripped 4 bases from V and 4 bases from J, with 7 bases between. CDR3 length: 13 residues. Here the CDR3 DNA reads TGTGCCAGCAGCCCCGTTCATAATGAAAAACTGTTTTTT. Protein product: CASSPVHNEKLFF.

This clonotype was counted a few times. V and J are TRBV6-2 or TRBV6-3 and TRBJ2-7; maybe TRBD1 (6 bases). Germline CDR1 is MNHEY and CDR2 is SVGEGT. Trimming removed 2 bases from V and 3 bases from J, with 11 bases in between. This CDR3 is built from 14 residues. CDR3 DNA: TGTGCCAGCAGTTACCCAGGGGCCGGCTACGAGCAGTACTTC. Translating it yields CASSYPGAGYEQYF.

V gene TRBV5-1 combines with J gene TRBJ1-1; tentative D call: TRBD1 (6 bases). V dropped 3 bases and J dropped 5 bases, with 17 bases sitting between them. The CDR3 length is 15 residues. The germline CDR1 and CDR2 sequences are SGHRS and YFSETQ. CDR3 protein: CASSSGPGVGTEAFF. CDR3 in DNA: TGCGCCAGCAGCTCGGGCCCAGGGGTGGGGACTGAAGCTTTCTTT.

This clonotype showed up just a few times. The chain uses TRBV7-2 and TRBJ2-7; D not resolved. The CDR3 has 12 amino acids. Trimming left V 1 base short and J 7 bases short, with 8 bases between. From germline, CDR1 is SGHTA and CDR2 FQGNSA. CDR3 coding DNA: TGTGCCAGCAGCTTAGGGCACCAGGAGCAGTACTTC. This sequence encodes CASSLGHQEQYF.

This chain joins TRBV5-4 and TRBJ2-1; TRBD2 matches at 13 bases. In germline, CDR1 is SGHNT, CDR2 YYREEE (reference sequence). The V segment lost 7 bases and the J segment 5 bases; nucleotides outside the gene matches: 6. The CDR3 is made up of 15 amino acids. The CDR3, as DNA: TGTGCCAGCGGACGGGGGACTAGCGGGGACAATGAGCAGTTCTTC. This sequence encodes CASGRGTSGDNEQFF.

Only a few counts were recorded for this clonotype. The V call is TRBV5-6, the J call TRBJ1-1; TRBD1 aligns across 7 bases. With 1 base clipped from V and 4 bases from J, the junction kept 7 bases outside the gene matches. CDR3 length equals 15 residues. Germline V gene lookup returns CDR1 SGHDT and CDR2 YYEEEE. DNA of the CDR3: TGTGCCAGCAGCTTGATCCGACAGGGCGGCACTGAAGCTTTCTTT. Protein product: CASSLIRQGGTEAFF.

This clonotype was counted many times. The V call is TRBV7-2, the J call TRBJ2-2, with D tentatively TRBD1 or TRBD2 (5 bases each). Germline V gene data show CDR1 as SGHTA and CDR2 as FQGNSA. The CDR3 extends over 17 amino acids. With 6 bases removed from V and 1 base from J, the gap between germline ends came to 18 bases. The DNA of the CDR3 is TGTGCCAGCAGGTCGTTTGGGACGGATCTGAACACCGGGGAGCTGTTTTTT. Its translation is CASRSFGTDLNTGELFF.

This clonotype came up a few times. This chain uses TRBV5-4 with TRBJ2-2; the match to TRBD2 covers 8 bases. V lost 0 bases, J lost 3 bases, and 4 bases stayed unmatched. The CDR3 is 16 amino acids. The V gene's germline CDR1 is SGHNT and CDR2 YYREEE (reference sequence). The CDR3, as DNA: TGTGCCAGCAGCTTGGTGGCGGGGGGTCACACCGGGGAGCTGTTTTTT. Translating it yields CASSLVAGGHTGELFF.

The chain is built from TRBV10-3 and TRBJ2-3, with TRBD2 matching 9 bases. The J segment lost 6 bases and the V segment lost 3 bases, leaving 4 bases of the junction unmatched. Germline CDR1 is ENHRY and CDR2 is SYGVKD. This CDR3 has 14 amino acids. This CDR3 reads CAISDSSGGDTQYF. Here the CDR3 DNA reads TGTGCCATCAGTGATTCCAGCGGGGGGGATACGCAGTATTTT.

The rearrangement uses TRBV6-2 or TRBV6-3 and TRBJ2-3; a possible D gene is TRBD2 (5 bases). V lost 4 bases and J 8 bases, leaving 16 bases between the germline ends. CDR1 and CDR2 from the germline V gene are MNHEY and SVGEGT. CDR3 length: 14 amino acids. CDR3 sequence reads: CASSFAPGLSTQYF. For the CDR3, the DNA is TGTGCCAGCAGTTTCGCGCCCGGACTGAGTACGCAGTATTTT.

V and J are TRBV24-1 and TRBJ1-1; TRBD1 aligns across 7 bases. This CDR3 region has 14 residues. Looked up from germline, CDR1 is KGHDR and CDR2 is SFDVKD. After removal of 2 bases from V and 10 bases from J, the junction contained 9 bases not matched to a gene. Here the CDR3 DNA reads TGTGCCACCAGTGATTCCGACAGGGCAGAGGTAGCTTTCTTT. It codes for CATSDSDRAEVAFF.